The source of this T cell receptor beta chain is a study of cytomegalovirus exposure and HLA in healthy donors. Study results and caveats: CMV serostatus stood as the only immune exposure information on hand.

Comment on this clone: Its antigen is not known.

PCR used 60 Vbeta primers and 13 Jbeta primers. In the original processing: In a later analysis, 75 million to 85 million unique TCR beta chains included roughly 11 million shared by two or more donors. This table comes from immunoSEQ multiplex PCR, and its TCRdb copy is limited to in-frame clones, with some not included. V, J and clone size are those of that table, while D and trimming were read from the DNA. The table shows 130,000 or so clones, with almost 85% occurring only once. Germline-derived CDR1 and CDR2 are LNHDA and SQIVND (reference sequence). The J segment lost 2 bases and the V segment lost 8 bases, leaving 2 bases of the junction unmatched. The CDR3 is 13 amino acids.

This clonotype originated in a woman aged 40 to 55 in good health and CMV-seronegative. The chain links TRBV19 to TRBJ2-7; 11 bases align to TRBD1. The sequencing sample was made of PBMCs. DNA of the CDR3: TGTGCCAGTGCGGGACAGGGGGCCTACGAGCAGTACTTC. It encodes CASAGQGAYEQYF.